This TCR beta chain stems from a study of PD-1 blockade in classical Hodgkin lymphoma. Time point described: cycle 4 day 1 (C4D1), after five to seven weeks of nivolumab. Each of the patients experienced relapse following autologous stem cell transplantation, and their brentuximab vedotin exposure differed. The authors enriched CD8+ T cells from thawed PBMCs via magnetic negative selection. Libraries were prepared by immunoSEQ multiplex PCR; TCRdb keeps only in-frame clonotypes and omits some of them. Among approximately 7,600 clones listed, about 76% were seen once. General study results and limits: CD4+ TCR diversity, unlike CD8+, rose significantly by C4D1. Complete responders matched newly diagnosed patients in baseline diversity. It was reported that newly diagnosed patients had less baseline TCR diversity than healthy donors. Possible causes of repertoire differences, disease activity or prior therapy, remain undefined.

As regards this clone: Its target is unknown.

Germline-derived CDR1 and CDR2 are LGHNT and FRNRAP. The germline V and J ends were trimmed by 2 bases and 2 bases, with 13 bases remaining between them. The CDR3 runs to 15 residues. The chain carries TRBV12-5 and TRBJ2-7; the D is unclear. Sample: CD8+ T cells from blood, taken before the fourth cycle of nivolumab. This sequence originates from a human donor with classical Hodgkin lymphoma. CDR3 loop: CASGLNAPGPYEQYF. CDR3 in DNA: TGTGCTAGTGGTTTGAATGCCCCAGGCCCCTACGAGCAGTACTTC.